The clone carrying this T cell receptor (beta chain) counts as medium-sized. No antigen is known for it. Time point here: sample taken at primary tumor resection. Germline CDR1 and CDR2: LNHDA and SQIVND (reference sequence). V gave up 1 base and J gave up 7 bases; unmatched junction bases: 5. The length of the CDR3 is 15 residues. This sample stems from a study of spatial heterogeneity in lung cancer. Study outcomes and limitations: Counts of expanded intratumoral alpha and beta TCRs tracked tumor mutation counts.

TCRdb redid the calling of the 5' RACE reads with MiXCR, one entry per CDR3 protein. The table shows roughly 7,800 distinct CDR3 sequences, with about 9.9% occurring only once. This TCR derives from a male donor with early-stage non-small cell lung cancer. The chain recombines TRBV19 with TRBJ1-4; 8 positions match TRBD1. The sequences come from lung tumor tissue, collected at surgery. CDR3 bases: TGTGCCAGTAGTATAGTCCCCGACAGGGGTGAAAAACTGTTTTTT. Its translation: CASSIVPDRGEKLFF.